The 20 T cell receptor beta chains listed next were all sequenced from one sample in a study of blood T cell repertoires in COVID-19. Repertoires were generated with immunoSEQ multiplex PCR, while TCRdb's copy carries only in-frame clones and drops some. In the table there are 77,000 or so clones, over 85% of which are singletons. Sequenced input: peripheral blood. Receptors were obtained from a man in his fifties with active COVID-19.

The CDR3 here is CASSERTPANTEAFF. In nucleotides, the CDR3 is TGTGCCAGCAGTGAAAGGACTCCGGCGAACACTGAAGCTTTCTTT. The chain employs TRBV6-1 and TRBJ1-1; D is uncertain. CDR3 size: 15 residues. Germline V gene sequence: CDR1 MNHNS, CDR2 SASEGT. Trimming cost V 2 bases and J 1 base, with 11 bases left between them.

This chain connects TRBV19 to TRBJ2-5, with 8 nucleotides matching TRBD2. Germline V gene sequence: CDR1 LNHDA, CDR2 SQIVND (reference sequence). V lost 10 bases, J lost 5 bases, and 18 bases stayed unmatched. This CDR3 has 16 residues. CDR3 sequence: CATSEAGARVRETQYF. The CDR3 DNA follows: TGTGCCACCTCCGAAGCGGGAGCCCGGGTGAGGGAGACCCAGTACTTC.

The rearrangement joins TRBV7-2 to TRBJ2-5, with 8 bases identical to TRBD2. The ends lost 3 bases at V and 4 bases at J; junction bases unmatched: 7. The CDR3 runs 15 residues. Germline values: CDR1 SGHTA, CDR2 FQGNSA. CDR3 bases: TGTGCCAGCAGCTTTCAAGCGGGGGACTCAGAGACCCAGTACTTC. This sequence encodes CASSFQAGDSETQYF.

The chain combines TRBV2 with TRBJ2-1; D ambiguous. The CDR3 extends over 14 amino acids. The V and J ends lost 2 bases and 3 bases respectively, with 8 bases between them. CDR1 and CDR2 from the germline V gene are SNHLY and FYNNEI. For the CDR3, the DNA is TGTGCCAGCAGTGAATTTGGGCTCTACAATGAGCAGTTCTTC. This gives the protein CASSEFGLYNEQFF. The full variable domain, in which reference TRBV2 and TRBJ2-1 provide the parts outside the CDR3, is EPEVTQTPSHQVTQMGQEVILRCVPISNHLYFYWYRQILGQKVEFLVSFYNNEISEKSEIFDDQFSVERPDGSNFTLKIRSTKLEDSAMYFCASSEFGLYNEQFFGPGTRLTVL.

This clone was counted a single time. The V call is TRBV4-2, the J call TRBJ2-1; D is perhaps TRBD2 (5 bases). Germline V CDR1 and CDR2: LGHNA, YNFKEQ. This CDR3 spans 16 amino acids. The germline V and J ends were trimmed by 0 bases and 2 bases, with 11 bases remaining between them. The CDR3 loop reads CASSQDLEATYNEQFF. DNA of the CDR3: TGTGCCAGCAGCCAAGATTTGGAGGCCACCTACAATGAGCAGTTCTTC.

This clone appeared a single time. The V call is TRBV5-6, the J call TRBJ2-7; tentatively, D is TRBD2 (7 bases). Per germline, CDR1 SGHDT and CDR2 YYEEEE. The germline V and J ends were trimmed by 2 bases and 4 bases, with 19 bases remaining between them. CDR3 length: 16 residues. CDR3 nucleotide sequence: TGTGCCAGCAGCTTAGGTGGGGCAGGGGACTATTACGAGCAGTACTTC. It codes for CASSLGGAGDYYEQYF. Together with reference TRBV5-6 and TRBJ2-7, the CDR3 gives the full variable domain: DAGVTQSPTHLIKTRGQQVTLRCSPKSGHDTVSWYQQALGQGPQFIFQYYEEEERQRGNFPDRFSGHQFPNYSSELNVNALLLGDSALYLCASSLGGAGDYYEQYFGPGTRLTVT.

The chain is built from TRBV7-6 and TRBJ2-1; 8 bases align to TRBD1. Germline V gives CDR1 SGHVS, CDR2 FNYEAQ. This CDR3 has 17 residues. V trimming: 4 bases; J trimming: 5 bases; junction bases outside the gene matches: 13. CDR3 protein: CASSSYLTGGPNNEQFF. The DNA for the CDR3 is TGTGCCAGCAGCTCGTATCTAACAGGGGGTCCCAACAATGAGCAGTTCTTC.

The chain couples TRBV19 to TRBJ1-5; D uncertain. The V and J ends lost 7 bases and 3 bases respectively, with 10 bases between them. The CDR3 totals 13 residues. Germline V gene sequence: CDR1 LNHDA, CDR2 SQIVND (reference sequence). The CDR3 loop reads CASMALSNQPQHF. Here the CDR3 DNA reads TGTGCCAGTATGGCCCTCTCCAATCAGCCCCAGCATTTT.

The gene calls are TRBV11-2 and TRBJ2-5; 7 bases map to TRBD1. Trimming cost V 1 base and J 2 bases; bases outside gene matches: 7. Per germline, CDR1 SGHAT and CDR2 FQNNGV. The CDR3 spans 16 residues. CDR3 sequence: CASSLGPGQRQETQYF. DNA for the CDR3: TGTGCCAGCAGCTTAGGTCCGGGACAGCGACAAGAGACCCAGTACTTC.

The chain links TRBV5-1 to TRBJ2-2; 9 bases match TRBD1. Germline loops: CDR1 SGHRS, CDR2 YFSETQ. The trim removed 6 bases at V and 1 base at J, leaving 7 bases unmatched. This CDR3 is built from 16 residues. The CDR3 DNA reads TGCGCCAGCAAGGACAGGGGACCTCAGAACACCGGGGAGCTGTTTTTT. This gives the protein CASKDRGPQNTGELFF.

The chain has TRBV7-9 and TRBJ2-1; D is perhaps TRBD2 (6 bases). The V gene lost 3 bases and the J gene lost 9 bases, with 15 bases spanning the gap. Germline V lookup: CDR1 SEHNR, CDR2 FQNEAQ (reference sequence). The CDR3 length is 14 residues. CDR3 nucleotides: TGTGCCAGCAGCTTCCAGGGCGGGGATCTTGAGCAGTTCTTC. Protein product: CASSFQGGDLEQFF.

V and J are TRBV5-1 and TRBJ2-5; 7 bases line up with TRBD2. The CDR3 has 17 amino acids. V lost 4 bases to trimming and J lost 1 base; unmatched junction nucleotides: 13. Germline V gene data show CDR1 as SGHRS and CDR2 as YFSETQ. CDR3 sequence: CASSRGVRSFIQETQYF. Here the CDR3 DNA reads TGCGCCAGCAGCCGGGGGGTCAGGTCCTTTATCCAAGAGACCCAGTACTTC.

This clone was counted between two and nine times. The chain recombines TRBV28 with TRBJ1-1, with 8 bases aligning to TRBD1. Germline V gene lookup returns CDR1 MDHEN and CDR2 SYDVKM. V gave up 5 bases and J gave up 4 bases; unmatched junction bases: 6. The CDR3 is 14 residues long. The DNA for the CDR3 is TGTGCCAGCAGTGTCTCGACAGGGGCCACTGAAGCTTTCTTT. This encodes CASSVSTGATEAFF.

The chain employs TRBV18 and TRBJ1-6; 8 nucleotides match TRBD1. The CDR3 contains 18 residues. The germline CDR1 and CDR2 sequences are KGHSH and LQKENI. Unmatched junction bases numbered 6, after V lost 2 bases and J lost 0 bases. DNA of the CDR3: TGTGCCAGCTCACCATCCAGGGGGCTGAGCTCCTATAATTCACCCCTCCACTTT. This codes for CASSPSRGLSSYNSPLHF.

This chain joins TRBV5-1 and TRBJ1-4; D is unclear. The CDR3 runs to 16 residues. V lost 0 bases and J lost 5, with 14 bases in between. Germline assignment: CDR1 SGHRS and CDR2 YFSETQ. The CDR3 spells CASSLAGPRPNEKLFF. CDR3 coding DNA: TGCGCCAGCAGCTTGGCAGGTCCCCGTCCCAATGAAAAACTGTTTTTT.

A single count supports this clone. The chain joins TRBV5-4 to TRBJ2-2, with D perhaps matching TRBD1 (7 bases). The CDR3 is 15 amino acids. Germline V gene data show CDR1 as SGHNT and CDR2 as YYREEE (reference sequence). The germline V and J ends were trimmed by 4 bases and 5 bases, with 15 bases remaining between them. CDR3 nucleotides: TGTGCCAGCAGCCCCATCGCAGGGGGGACCGGGGAGCTGTTTTTT. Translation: CASSPIAGGTGELFF.

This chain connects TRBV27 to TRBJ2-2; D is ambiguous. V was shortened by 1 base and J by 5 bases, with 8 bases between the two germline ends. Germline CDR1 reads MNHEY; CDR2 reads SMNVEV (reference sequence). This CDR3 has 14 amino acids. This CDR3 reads CASSLLFRTGELFF. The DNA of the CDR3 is TGTGCCAGCAGTTTATTGTTTAGAACCGGGGAGCTGTTTTTT.

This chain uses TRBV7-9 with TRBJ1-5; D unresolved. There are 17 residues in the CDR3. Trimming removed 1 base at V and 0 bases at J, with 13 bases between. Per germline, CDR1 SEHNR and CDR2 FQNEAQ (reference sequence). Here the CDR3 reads CASSLGMGSYSNQPQHF. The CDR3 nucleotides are TGTGCCAGCAGCTTAGGGATGGGCAGCTATAGCAATCAGCCCCAGCATTTT.

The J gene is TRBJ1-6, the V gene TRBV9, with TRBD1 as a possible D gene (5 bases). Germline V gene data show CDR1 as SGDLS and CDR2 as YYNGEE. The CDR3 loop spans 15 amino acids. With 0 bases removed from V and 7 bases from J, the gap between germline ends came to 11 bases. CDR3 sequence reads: CASSVAGVGNSPLHF. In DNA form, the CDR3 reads TGTGCCAGCAGCGTAGCGGGGGTGGGGAATTCACCCCTCCACTTT.

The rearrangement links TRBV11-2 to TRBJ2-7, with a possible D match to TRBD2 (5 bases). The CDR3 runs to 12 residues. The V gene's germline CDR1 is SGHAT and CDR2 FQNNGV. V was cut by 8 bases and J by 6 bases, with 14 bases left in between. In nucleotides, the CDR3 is TGTGCCAGCGGTCTCCCCGCGGGCGAGCAGTACTTC. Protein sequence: CASGLPAGEQYF.